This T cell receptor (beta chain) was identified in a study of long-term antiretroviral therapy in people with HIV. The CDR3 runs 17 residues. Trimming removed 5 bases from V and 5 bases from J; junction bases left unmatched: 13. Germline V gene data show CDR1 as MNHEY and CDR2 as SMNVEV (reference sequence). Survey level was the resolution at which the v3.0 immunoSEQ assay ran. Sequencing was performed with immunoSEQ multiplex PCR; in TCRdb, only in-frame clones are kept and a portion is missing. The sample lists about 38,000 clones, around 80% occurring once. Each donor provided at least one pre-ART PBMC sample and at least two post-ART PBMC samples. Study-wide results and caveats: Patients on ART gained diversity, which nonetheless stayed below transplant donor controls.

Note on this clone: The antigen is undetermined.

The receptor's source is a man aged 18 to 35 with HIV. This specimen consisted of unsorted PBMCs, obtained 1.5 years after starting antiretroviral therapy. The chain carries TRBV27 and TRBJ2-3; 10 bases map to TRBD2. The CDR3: CASSPLPAGGPGDTQYF. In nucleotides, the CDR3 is TGTGCCAGCAGTCCCCTCCCAGCGGGAGGGCCTGGAGATACGCAGTATTTT.